These T cell receptor beta chains were read from a single sample in a study of pediatric ulcerative colitis. Libraries were prepared by immunoSEQ multiplex PCR; TCRdb keeps only in-frame clonotypes and omits some of them. The sample lists 10,000 or so clones; roughly 88% were seen once. Source material: blood. These receptors were collected from a girl aged 10 to 17 with moderate ulcerative colitis. CDR3s include the opening cysteine and the closing phenylalanine or tryptophan. D genes are given only for firm matches. The listing skips clone size in some rows; elsewhere it reads once, few, many or a size class.

clone size | D gene | J gene | V gene | CDR3 DNA | CDR3 protein
NA | NA | TRBJ1-1 | TRBV5-1 | TGCGCCAGCAGCCCGGGGGGATCAACTGAAGCTTTCTTT | CASSPGGSTEAFF
NA | TRBD1 | TRBJ2-7 | TRBV7-9 | TGTGCCAGCAGCCCAAAAACCGGGACAGGGGCGTACGAGCAGTACTTC | CASSPKTGTGAYEQYF
NA | TRBD1 | TRBJ1-3 | TRBV28 | TGTGCCAGCAGAGGACAGGGGACTGGAAACACCATATATTTT | CASRGQGTGNTIYF
NA | NA | TRBJ1-2 | TRBV18 | TGTGCCAGCTCACGCCAGGACCGTGCCTATGGCTACACCTTC | CASSRQDRAYGYTF
NA | NA | TRBJ2-2 | TRBV7-3 | TGTGCCAGCAGCTTAAATCCGGGACACGACGGGGAGCTGTTTTTT | CASSLNPGHDGELFF
NA | NA | TRBJ1-1 | TRBV6-1 | TGTGCCAGCAGGCCCGGAGGGTCCACTGAAGCTTTCTTT | CASRPGGSTEAFF
NA | TRBD1 | TRBJ2-5 | TRBV4-1 | TGCGCCAGCAGCCAAGAGGACAGGGCAGGTGAGACCCAGTACTTC | CASSQEDRAGETQYF
NA | NA | TRBJ2-2 | TRBV6-5 | TGTGCCAGCAGTTACCTGGGCCCCGGGGAGCTGTTTTTT | CASSYLGPGELFF
NA | NA | TRBJ1-1 | TRBV19 | TGTGCCACTAAGCTACCCGGACTCGGCACTGAAGCTTTCTTT | CATKLPGLGTEAFF
NA | TRBD1 | TRBJ1-6 | TRBV6-5 | TGTGCCAGCAGCTACGGGACAGGGAACTATTCACCCCTCCACTTT | CASSYGTGNYSPLHF
NA | NA | TRBJ1-5 | TRBV27 | TGTGCCAGCAGTGACTATAGCAATCAGCCCCAGCATTTT | CASSDYSNQPQHF
NA | TRBD1 | TRBJ1-4 | TRBV28 | TGTGCCAGCAGTGAACAGGGGTTCGGGGAAAAACTGTTTTTT | CASSEQGFGEKLFF
NA | NA | TRBJ2-1 | TRBV4-1 | TGCGCCAGCAGCCAAGCCCTAGCGCTGGGGAATGAGCAGTTCTTC | CASSQALALGNEQFF
NA | NA | TRBJ1-2 | TRBV5-6 | TGTGCCAGCAGCCTAATTAACAGTTATGGCTACACCTTC | CASSLINSYGYTF
NA | TRBD1 | TRBJ1-1 | TRBV5-1 | TGCGCCAGCAGCTTGACAGGGGGCAACACTGAAGCTTTCTTT | CASSLTGGNTEAFF
NA | NA | TRBJ2-5 | TRBV2 | TGTGCCAGCAGTGTCGCGGAAGAGACCCAGTACTTC | CASSVAEETQYF
NA | TRBD2 | TRBJ2-1 | TRBV9 | TGTGCCAGCAGCGTAGTGGCTAGCGGAGGCGGTGAGCAGTTCTTC | CASSVVASGGGEQFF
NA | NA | TRBJ2-7 | TRBV4-1 | TGCGCCAGCAGCCAAGATTCTTCCCACTACGAGCAGTACTTC | CASSQDSSHYEQYF
NA | NA | TRBJ1-2 | TRBV28 | TGTGCCAGCAGTCCACCCCCCAGCTATGGCTACACCTTC | CASSPPPSYGYTF
NA | TRBD2 | TRBJ2-5 | TRBV7-7 | TGTGCTAGCAGCCCACGGACTAGTGCGCAAGAGACCCAGTACTTC | CASSPRTSAQETQYF
NA | TRBD1 | TRBJ2-7 | TRBV6-5 | TGTGCCAGCAGCTACGGGACAGGTGCAATCTACGAGCAGTACTTC | CASSYGTGAIYEQYF
NA | NA | TRBJ1-1 | TRBV7-2 | TGTGCCAGCAGCTTTGAAGTGAACACTGAAGCTTTCTTT | CASSFEVNTEAFF
NA | NA | TRBJ1-3 | TRBV27 | TGTGCCAGCAGTTCCCTCTCTGGAAACACCATATATTTT | CASSSLSGNTIYF
once | NA | TRBJ2-4 | TRBV27 | TGTGCCAGCAGTTCTCTAGCCAAAAACATTCAGTACTTC | CASSSLAKNIQYF
once | TRBD1 | TRBJ1-3 | TRBV6-1 | TGTGCCAGCAGTGAAGCGCTTCAGGGGGCTGTAGGAAACACCATATATTTT | CASSEALQGAVGNTIYF